This TCR beta chain was documented in a study of shared clonotypes between healthy human individuals. Study-wide background: The study used three CD4 naive, three CD4 memory, two CD8 naive and one CD8 memory plate per donor. Whole-study results and caveats: Large depth notwithstanding, sorted-subset sequencing proved incomplete by rarefaction. Naive subsets generally exceeded memory subsets in estimated richness.

A remark on this clone: Its matching antigen is unknown.

Method: immunoSEQ multiplex PCR; TCRdb's copy keeps in-frame clones and lacks some. The sample contains under 200,000 clones, 90% to 95% of which appear only once. The germline CDR1 and CDR2 sequences are SGHDT and YYEEEE. The CDR3 runs 16 residues. Adult donors, all healthy and HIV-negative, had no recent acute infections or vaccinations. The source of this sequence is a woman under 40 in good health. V is TRBV5-6 and J is TRBJ2-5; D tentatively reads TRBD1 or TRBD2 (5 bases each). The J call may be wrong; the DNA end is better matched by TRBJ2-7. Sequences were obtained from naive CD4+ T cells sorted from blood. The subset: CD45RA+ positively selected. In nucleotides, the CDR3 is TGTGCCAGCAGCTATGGGGCCATGCGGGTCTCCTACGAGCAGTACTTC. Translated: CASSYGAMRVSYEQYF.